The rows below give T cell receptor beta chains drawn from one sample of a study of shared T cell receptors in the human thymus. Clones were read by immunoSEQ multiplex PCR, and TCRdb kept only the in-frame ones, dropping some. The table lists roughly 700,000 clones, more than 75% of them singletons. These records were also assigned to another study, of human thymus T cells.

The specimen sequenced was thymocytes. The receptors come from a boy under two years old with a congenital heart defect. CDR3s include the opening cysteine and the closing phenylalanine or tryptophan. Fields, in order: V gene, clone size, J gene, D gene, CDR3 DNA, CDR3 protein. The D gene is left open where the match is weak. Clone size is given for some rows only: seen once, a few or many times, or a class if the clone is expanded.

V gene: TRBV5-5
clone size: once
J gene: TRBJ2-5
D gene: -
CDR3 DNA: TGTGCCAGCAGCCCCGGTAGAGGGGGGGGAGAGACCCAGTACTTC
CDR3 protein: CASSPGRGGGETQYF

V gene: TRBV12-5
clone size: once
J gene: TRBJ1-1
D gene: TRBD1
CDR3 DNA: TGTGCTAGTGGTCCTTGGGTAGGGACAGGGGTGGGAACTTTCTTT
CDR3 protein: CASGPWVGTGVGTFF

V gene: TRBV7-2
clone size: -
J gene: TRBJ2-7
D gene: -
CDR3 DNA: TGTGCCAGCAGAAGGGGCCCAGGCGGTCAGTCCCATGAGCAGTACTTC
CDR3 protein: CASRRGPGGQSHEQYF

V gene: TRBV19
clone size: -
J gene: TRBJ1-5
D gene: TRBD1
CDR3 DNA: TGTGCCCGTACAGGGGGCGGCAATCAGCCCCAGCATTTT
CDR3 protein: CARTGGGNQPQHF

V gene: TRBV10-3
clone size: -
J gene: TRBJ2-7
D gene: -
CDR3 DNA: TGTGCCATCAACGAGGGGGGACAGTCCTACGAGCAGTACTTC
CDR3 protein: CAINEGGQSYEQYF

V gene: TRBV12-5
clone size: -
J gene: TRBJ1-5
D gene: -
CDR3 DNA: TGTGCTAGTGGTTTGGTTAGCCCCAGGGTTATGGGCAATCAGCCCCAGCATTTT
CDR3 protein: CASGLVSPRVMGNQPQHF

V gene: TRBV7-6
clone size: -
J gene: TRBJ2-5
D gene: TRBD2
CDR3 DNA: TGTGCCAGCAGCTTTGGGACTAGCGGGAGCGGAGAGACCCAGTACTTC
CDR3 protein: CASSFGTSGSGETQYF

V gene: TRBV5-4
clone size: -
J gene: TRBJ2-5
D gene: TRBD2
CDR3 DNA: TGTGCCAGCAGCCCCGACGGGCTAGCGGGAGGGGGACGAGAGACCCAGTACTTC
CDR3 protein: CASSPDGLAGGGRETQYF

V gene: TRBV11-3
clone size: -
J gene: TRBJ2-4
D gene: TRBD1
CDR3 DNA: TGTGCCAGCAGCCAACAGGGGAACATTCAGTACTTC
CDR3 protein: CASSQQGNIQYF

V gene: TRBV29-1
clone size: -
J gene: TRBJ1-4
D gene: -
CDR3 DNA: TGCAGCGTTGTGGGCCCTGGACAGTTTGGAGAAAAACTGTTTTTT
CDR3 protein: CSVVGPGQFGEKLFF

V gene: TRBV7-9
clone size: -
J gene: TRBJ1-4
D gene: -
CDR3 DNA: TGTGCCAGCAGCCCCCCAGGAGGCTGGAATGAAAAACTGTTTTTT
CDR3 protein: CASSPPGGWNEKLFF

V gene: TRBV4-1
clone size: -
J gene: TRBJ2-7
D gene: -
CDR3 DNA: TGCGCCAGCAGCCCGAACCTCCGTTCCAGCTCCTACGAGCAGTACTTC
CDR3 protein: CASSPNLRSSSYEQYF

V gene: TRBV27
clone size: -
J gene: TRBJ2-3
D gene: TRBD1
CDR3 DNA: TGTGCCAGCAGTGGACAGGGTACGCAGTATTTT
CDR3 protein: CASSGQGTQYF

V gene: TRBV7-9
clone size: once
J gene: TRBJ2-1
D gene: TRBD2
CDR3 DNA: TGTGCCAGCAGCCCCGGGACTAGCGGACCCGGGGAGTTCTTC
CDR3 protein: CASSPGTSGPGEFF

V gene: TRBV27
clone size: -
J gene: TRBJ1-1
D gene: -
CDR3 DNA: TGTGCCAGCAGTTTTATGGGGCATGACACTGAAGCTTTCTTT
CDR3 protein: CASSFMGHDTEAFF

V gene: TRBV19
clone size: -
J gene: TRBJ1-5
D gene: -
CDR3 DNA: TGTGCCAGTAGAAGAGGGTGGGGTCAGCCCCAGCATTTT
CDR3 protein: CASRRGWGQPQHF

V gene: TRBV6-5
clone size: -
J gene: TRBJ2-5
D gene: TRBD2
CDR3 DNA: TGTGCCAGCAGTTACGGCGGGAGGGGTGAGACCCAGTACTTC
CDR3 protein: CASSYGGRGETQYF

V gene: TRBV10-3
clone size: -
J gene: TRBJ1-1
D gene: -
CDR3 DNA: TGTGCCATCAGGCCACCGGACGGACTACTTGAAGGGTCTTTCTTT
CDR3 protein: CAIRPPDGLLEGSFF

V gene: TRBV9
clone size: -
J gene: TRBJ2-1
D gene: TRBD2
CDR3 DNA: TGTGCCAGCAGCAGAGGACTAGCGGGGGACAATGAGCAGTTCTTC
CDR3 protein: CASSRGLAGDNEQFF

V gene: TRBV19
clone size: once
J gene: TRBJ1-2
D gene: -
CDR3 DNA: TGTGCCAGTAGTATACGTCCGGGGGGGAACCTTGGCTACACCTTC
CDR3 protein: CASSIRPGGNLGYTF

V gene: TRBV28
clone size: few
J gene: TRBJ1-3
D gene: -
CDR3 DNA: TGTGCCCACGGTTTTGGAAACACCATATATTTT
CDR3 protein: CAHGFGNTIYF